Below are 13 T cell receptor beta chains sequenced from a single sample in a study of metastatic and nonmetastatic thyroid tumors (dated by TCRdb to between 2020 and 2021). None of the patients had been given any treatment before thyroid surgery. The library came from PCR. The reads were generated on an Illumina HiSeq 4000. TCRdb applied fastp at Q25 and MiXCR to the public reads, then kept only in-frame beta chains. Across this sample there are about 11,000 clones, with around 12% seen only once. The ten largest clones represent 10% to 15% of the sample. Sequencing used blood. Every receptor here comes from a female donor with papillary thyroid cancer or a benign thyroid nodule (not recorded which). Some clones in this sample may be carry-over from other donors' samples.

This clone was counted ten times or more. The chain employs TRBV20-1 and TRBJ1-4, with D possibly being TRBD1 (6 bases). There are 14 residues in the CDR3. Germline CDR1 DFQATT, CDR2 SNEGSKA (reference sequence). Deletions cut 1 base from V and 5 bases from J, with 11 bases between. The chain's CDR3 is CSARGGPGNEKLFF. CDR3 nucleotides: TGCAGTGCTAGAGGGGGGCCTGGCAATGAAAAACTGTTTTTT.

This clone is medium-sized in the sample. The rearrangement links TRBV6-2 or TRBV6-3 to TRBJ2-3; perhaps TRBD2 as D (5 bases). Germline assignment: CDR1 MNHEY and CDR2 SVGEGT. The CDR3 length is 14 residues. V was pared by 7 bases and J by 5 bases, with 16 bases between. The CDR3 loop is CASTTRLGGDTQYF. The CDR3 DNA follows: TGTGCCAGCACCACCCGGCTAGGAGGAGATACGCAGTATTTT.

The sample holds a few counts of this clone. This chain uses TRBV6-1 with TRBJ2-7, with 11 bases lining up with TRBD2. Germline assignment: CDR1 MNHNS and CDR2 SASEGT. The CDR3 sequence is 16 residues long. With 9 bases clipped from V and 4 bases from J, the junction kept 14 bases outside the gene matches. In DNA form, the CDR3 reads TGTGCCAGGAGGGTTAGCGGGAGGGTCGGGAAGTACGAGCAGTACTTC. As protein: CARRVSGRVGKYEQYF.

The chain uses TRBV10-1 and TRBJ1-1, with D possibly matching TRBD1 (5 bases). This CDR3 has 14 residues. The V and J ends lost 7 bases and 2 bases respectively, with 14 bases between them. Germline lookup yields CDR1 WNHNN and CDR2 SYGVQD (reference sequence). Here the CDR3 reads CASILLGPNTEAFF. CDR3 bases: TGCGCCAGCATTTTATTGGGGCCCAACACTGAAGCTTTCTTT.

The genes are TRBV6-1 and TRBJ2-7; 8 bases map to TRBD1. The ends lost 9 bases at V and 4 bases at J; junction bases unmatched: 8. Germline V lookup: CDR1 MNHNS, CDR2 SASEGT. The length of the CDR3 is 13 residues. DNA for the CDR3: TGTGCCAGTCTCAACAGGGGGTTTTACGAGCAGTACTTC. Protein sequence: CASLNRGFYEQYF.

This clone is judged medium-sized. The chain links TRBV19 to TRBJ1-6, with TRBD1 matching 8 bases. V lost 3 bases to trimming and J lost 7 bases; unmatched junction nucleotides: 2. Germline V lookup: CDR1 LNHDA, CDR2 SQIVND (reference sequence). The CDR3 runs to 14 residues. CDR3 amino acids: CASSIRQGNSPLHF. As DNA, the CDR3 is TGTGCCAGTAGTATTAGACAGGGGAATTCACCCCTCCACTTT.

This clone was observed at least ten times. V is TRBV5-1 and J is TRBJ1-1, with a weak D call TRBD1 (6 bases). Between the trimmed V and J ends, which lost 4 bases and 0 bases, there was a span of 10 bases. CDR3 length: 14 amino acids. Germline CDR1 SGHRS, CDR2 YFSETQ. The CDR3 DNA reads as TGCGCCAGCAGCCCGGACAGTATGAACACTGAAGCTTTCTTT. Protein sequence: CASSPDSMNTEAFF.

This clone occurred many times. The rearrangement links TRBV5-1 to TRBJ2-7; 9 bases line up with TRBD1. CDR3 length equals 17 residues. The germline gives CDR1 SGHRS, CDR2 YFSETQ. The junction had 13 bases not matched to a gene; V was cut back by 0 bases and J by 6 bases. CDR3 sequence (DNA): TGCGCCAGCAGCTTGGCCTGGGGGACAGGGATTGTGGGCGAGCAGTACTTC. The encoded protein is CASSLAWGTGIVGEQYF. Variable domain in full (rest from reference TRBV5-1 and TRBJ2-7): KAGVTQTPRYLIKTRGQQVTLSCSPISGHRSVSWYQQTPGQGLQFLFEYFSETQRNKGNFPGRFSGRQFSNSRSEMNVSTLELGDSALYLCASSLAWGTGIVGEQYFGPGTRLTVT.

By proportion, this clone is medium-sized (0.01 to 0.1%). This chain connects TRBV2 to TRBJ1-2; 8 bases agree with TRBD1. V lost 0 bases to trimming and J lost 4 bases; unmatched junction nucleotides: 7. Germline CDR1 SNHLY, CDR2 FYNNEI. The CDR3 contains 16 residues. The CDR3 reads CASSEAPGQGSYGYTF. CDR3 in DNA: TGTGCCAGCAGTGAAGCCCCAGGACAGGGTAGCTATGGCTACACCTTC.

This clone showed up just once. V and J are TRBV18 and TRBJ2-2; D not resolved. The CDR3 loop spans 15 amino acids. The V gene lost 3 bases and the J gene lost 3 bases, with 11 bases spanning the gap. From germline, CDR1 is KGHSH and CDR2 LQKENI. The chain's CDR3 is CASSPVVADTGELFF. Here the CDR3 DNA reads TGTGCCAGCTCACCGGTAGTGGCCGACACCGGGGAGCTGTTTTTT.

This clone is categorized as medium-sized. This rearrangement joins TRBV19 to TRBJ1-2; 9 bases fit TRBD1. Germline V lookup: CDR1 LNHDA, CDR2 SQIVND (reference sequence). V shed 4 bases, J shed 8 bases, and the junction held 11 bases outside the gene matches. This CDR3 region has 15 residues. CDR3 sequence: CASSKWLTGTGGYTF. The CDR3 DNA reads as TGTGCCAGTAGTAAATGGTTGACCGGGACAGGGGGCTACACCTTC.

This clone was detected ten times or more. CDR3 protein: CASSLPKDTAGANVLTF. CDR3 coding DNA: TGTGCCAGCAGCCTCCCCAAGGACACTGCTGGGGCCAACGTCCTGACTTTC. The chain recombines TRBV9 with TRBJ2-6; D might be TRBD1 (5 bases). Germline V lookup: CDR1 SGDLS, CDR2 YYNGEE. The CDR3 contains 17 residues. Trimming left V 4 bases short and J 2 bases short, with 16 bases between. Together with reference TRBV9 and TRBJ2-6, the CDR3 gives the full variable domain: DSGVTQTPKHLITATGQRVTLRCSPRSGDLSVYWYQQSLDQGLQFLIQYYNGEERAKGNILERFSAQQFPDLHSELNLSSLELGDSALYFCASSLPKDTAGANVLTFGAGSRLTVL.

The table lists this clone with a few counts. V usage is TRBV15 and J usage is TRBJ2-2, with D possibly TRBD2 on 6 matching bases. Trimming removed 3 bases from V and 6 bases from J, with 11 bases in between. The CDR3 contains 14 residues. Germline V gene lookup returns CDR1 LNHNV and CDR2 YYDKDF (reference sequence). The CDR3 nucleotides read TGTGCCACCAGCAGGCGACTAGATGCCGGGGAGCTGTTTTTT. It translates to CATSRRLDAGELFF. Full variable domain (missing parts from reference TRBV15 and TRBJ2-2): DAMVIQNPRYQVTQFGKPVTLSCSQTLNHNVMYWYQQKSSQAPKLLFHYYDKDFNNEADTPDNFQSRRPNTSFCFLDIRSPGLGDTAMYLCATSRRLDAGELFFGEGSRLTVL.